These 17 T cell receptor beta chains were all obtained from the same sample, sequenced in a study of T cell responses to AZD1222 COVID-19 vaccine. TCRdb keeps only in-frame clones here, not all; method: immunoSEQ multiplex PCR. There are fewer than 90,000 clones in the sample; 89% occur only once, and 5% to 6% lies in the top ten. The specimen comprised peripheral blood, sampled 28 days after the second AZD1222 dose. The source of these receptors is an adult who received the AZD1222 COVID-19 vaccine.

The genes are TRBV5-4 and TRBJ2-3; D possibly corresponds to TRBD2 (5 bases). The CDR3 runs 13 residues. V was pared by 4 bases and J by 3 bases, with 9 bases between. Germline CDR1 SGHNT, CDR2 YYREEE (reference sequence). CDR3 residues: CASSLPGTDTQYF. The CDR3, as DNA: TGTGCCAGCAGCCTCCCGGGGACAGATACGCAGTATTTT.

This chain connects TRBV19 to TRBJ1-1; D not resolved. V lost 5 bases and J lost 3, with 10 bases in between. Germline-derived CDR1 and CDR2 are LNHDA and SQIVND (reference sequence). The CDR3 is made up of 13 amino acids. The CDR3 spells CASSATDHTEAFF. The DNA of the CDR3 is TGTGCCAGTAGTGCAACGGACCACACTGAAGCTTTCTTT.

The V gene is TRBV5-5, the J gene TRBJ1-1, with D uncertain. Germline CDR1 SGHKS, CDR2 YYEKEE (reference sequence). Trimming took 1 base from V and 7 from J, leaving 14 bases between them. CDR3 size: 14 residues. The CDR3 spells CASSLTWGQFEAFF. The CDR3 DNA reads as TGTGCCAGCAGCTTGACGTGGGGTCAATTTGAAGCTTTCTTT.

The chain uses TRBV18 and TRBJ1-2; no reliable D call. Trimming removed 0 bases at V and 0 bases at J, with 14 bases between. CDR1 is KGHSH and CDR2 is LQKENI in the germline V gene. CDR3 length: 17 residues. The CDR3 protein is CASSPPTGQQANYGYTF. The CDR3 DNA reads TGTGCCAGCTCACCACCAACCGGCCAGCAGGCTAACTATGGCTACACCTTC.

The J gene is TRBJ1-2, the V gene TRBV5-4; 7 positions agree with TRBD1. The V and J ends lost 5 bases and 4 bases, in that order; junction bases with no gene match: 8. Germline V gene data show CDR1 as SGHNT and CDR2 as YYREEE (reference sequence). The CDR3 contains 14 residues. The CDR3 bases are TGTGCCAGCAGTGACAGGGCGAGTTTCTATGGCTACACCTTC. Protein: CASSDRASFYGYTF. Drawing the rest from reference TRBV5-4 and TRBJ1-2, the complete variable domain is ETGVTQSPTHLIKTRGQQVTLRCSSQSGHNTVSWYQQALGQGPQFIFQYYREEENGRGNFPPRFSGLQFPNYSSELNVNALELDDSALYLCASSDRASFYGYTFGSGTRLTVV.

The rearrangement uses TRBV15 and TRBJ1-5; 8 bases are a match to TRBD1. CDR3 size: 16 residues. The germline CDR1 and CDR2 sequences are LNHNV and YYDKDF (reference sequence). The J segment lost 3 bases and the V segment lost 2 bases, leaving 6 bases of the junction unmatched. CDR3 region: CATSRLRTGSNQPQHF. For the CDR3, the DNA is TGTGCCACCAGCAGATTACGGACAGGGTCCAATCAGCCCCAGCATTTT.

The chain joins TRBV6-5 to TRBJ1-5; the match to TRBD1 covers 12 bases. V shed 6 bases and J 6 bases; nucleotides not matched to a gene: 3. Germline V lookup: CDR1 MNHEY, CDR2 SVGAGI. This CDR3 is built from 14 residues. CDR3 in DNA: TGTGCCAGCAGACCGGGACAGGGGGCTCAGCCCCAGCATTTT. Translation gives CASRPGQGAQPQHF.

This clone appeared a few times. The chain links TRBV23-1 to TRBJ1-1; the match to TRBD1 covers 8 bases. TRBV23-1 is known as an ORF, though its function is uncertain. CDR3 size: 16 residues. Trimming removed 2 bases from V and 7 bases from J; junction bases left unmatched: 12. CDR3 DNA sequence: TGCGCCAGCAGTCAAACTCACGACAGGGGACTATTTGAAGCTTTCTTT. Its translation: CASSQTHDRGLFEAFF.

The chain combines TRBV7-3 with TRBJ1-6; TRBD1 matches at 7 bases. The germline CDR1 and CDR2 sequences are SGHTA and FQGTGA. V shed 5 bases and J 7 bases; nucleotides not matched to a gene: 5. The length of the CDR3 is 14 residues. DNA for the CDR3: TGTGCCAGCAGCGCCGGGACAGCGAATTCACCCCTCCACTTT. Its protein product is CASSAGTANSPLHF.

The V gene is TRBV27, the J gene TRBJ1-2; D remains unclear. With 2 bases removed from V and 4 bases from J, the gap between germline ends came to 23 bases. Germline V gene lookup returns CDR1 MNHEY and CDR2 SMNVEV (reference sequence). CDR3 length equals 18 residues. CDR3 region: CASSLQTPNRVNGYGYTF. Written as DNA, the CDR3 is TGTGCCAGCAGTTTACAAACCCCTAATCGGGTAAATGGCTATGGCTACACCTTC.

The V gene is TRBV7-9, the J gene TRBJ1-4; a possible D gene is TRBD1 (6 bases). Germline V gene sequence: CDR1 SEHNR, CDR2 FQNEAQ (reference sequence). This CDR3 is built from 13 residues. V lost 5 bases to trimming and J lost 8 bases, with 12 bases between them. CDR3 in amino acids: CASSARTVEKLFF. In DNA, the CDR3 is TGTGCCAGCAGCGCCCGGACAGTCGAAAAACTGTTTTTT.

This clone was found once. This rearrangement joins TRBV11-2 to TRBJ2-3; TRBD1 aligns across 9 bases. The CDR3 consists of 15 residues. From germline, CDR1 is SGHAT and CDR2 FQNNGV. J lost 6 bases, V lost 6 bases, and 10 bases had no gene match. In nucleotides, the CDR3 is TGTGCCAGCAGTTCTACCGGGACAGGGTCGGATACGCAGTATTTT. Its protein is CASSSTGTGSDTQYF.

This clone occurred a few times. The J gene is TRBJ1-1, the V gene TRBV27; 7 bases match TRBD1. Germline CDR1 and CDR2: MNHEY and SMNVEV (reference sequence). Unmatched junction bases numbered 9, after V lost 6 bases and J lost 2 bases. This CDR3 region has 15 residues. The CDR3 DNA reads as TGTGCCAGCAGCGCCCCGGGACAGACTAACACTGAAGCTTTCTTT. This sequence encodes CASSAPGQTNTEAFF.

In the case of this clone: Other nucleotide sequences in the sample specify the same CDR3. This sequence joins TRBV5-4 and TRBJ2-1, with D unclear. V dropped 2 bases and J dropped 4 bases, with 7 bases sitting between them. This CDR3 spans 13 amino acids. Germline V gene lookup returns CDR1 SGHNT and CDR2 YYREEE (reference sequence). CDR3 DNA: TGTGCCAGCAGCTTTACCGATTACAATGAGCAGTTCTTC. It encodes CASSFTDYNEQFF.

The rearrangement links TRBV7-8 to TRBJ2-7, with D perhaps TRBD1 (5 bases). Germline CDR1 and CDR2: SGHVS and FQNEAQ. The CDR3 has 13 amino acids. Trimming took 3 bases from V and 6 from J, leaving 12 bases between them. CDR3 sequence reads: CASSFSRGSEQYF. The CDR3 bases are TGTGCCAGCAGCTTCTCAAGGGGATCCGAGCAGTACTTC.

V and J are TRBV2 and TRBJ1-4; weak D call: TRBD1 (6 bases). The CDR3 length is 14 residues. V was trimmed by 5 bases and J by 8 bases, leaving 15 bases between them. Germline V gene sequence: CDR1 SNHLY, CDR2 FYNNEI. In DNA, the CDR3 is TGTGCCAGCAGTCTGTGGGGGGCTCGGGAAAAACTGTTTTTT. Encoded protein: CASSLWGAREKLFF. The whole variable domain, filled in from reference TRBV2 and TRBJ1-4, reads EPEVTQTPSHQVTQMGQEVILRCVPISNHLYFYWYRQILGQKVEFLVSFYNNEISEKSEIFDDQFSVERPDGSNFTLKIRSTKLEDSAMYFCASSLWGAREKLFFGSGTQLSVL.

This rearrangement joins TRBV7-2 to TRBJ1-1; the D is unclear. V dropped 1 base and J dropped 0 bases, with 9 bases sitting between them. Per the germline V gene, CDR1 is SGHTA and CDR2 is FQGNSA. This CDR3 has 15 amino acids. The CDR3 bases are TGTGCCAGCAGCTTAGGGGCGACGGTGAACACTGAAGCTTTCTTT. Protein product: CASSLGATVNTEAFF.